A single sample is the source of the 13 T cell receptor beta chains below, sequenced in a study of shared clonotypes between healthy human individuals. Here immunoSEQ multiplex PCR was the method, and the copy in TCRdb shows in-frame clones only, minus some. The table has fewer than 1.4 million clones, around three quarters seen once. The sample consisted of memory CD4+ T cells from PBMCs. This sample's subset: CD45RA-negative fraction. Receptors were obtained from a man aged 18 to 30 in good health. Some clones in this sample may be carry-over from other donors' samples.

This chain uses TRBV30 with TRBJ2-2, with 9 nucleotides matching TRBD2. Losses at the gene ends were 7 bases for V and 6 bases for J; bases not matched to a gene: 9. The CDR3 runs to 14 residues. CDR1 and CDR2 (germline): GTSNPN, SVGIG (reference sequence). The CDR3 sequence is CALPRGLAPGELFF. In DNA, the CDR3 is TGTGCCTTGCCTAGGGGACTAGCCCCCGGGGAGCTGTTTTTT.

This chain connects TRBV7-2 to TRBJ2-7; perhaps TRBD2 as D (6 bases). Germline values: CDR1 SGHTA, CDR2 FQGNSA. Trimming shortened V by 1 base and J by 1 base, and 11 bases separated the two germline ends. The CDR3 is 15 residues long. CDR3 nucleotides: TGTGCCAGCAGCTTAGATCTAGCGAGATCCTACGAGCAGTACTTC. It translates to CASSLDLARSYEQYF.

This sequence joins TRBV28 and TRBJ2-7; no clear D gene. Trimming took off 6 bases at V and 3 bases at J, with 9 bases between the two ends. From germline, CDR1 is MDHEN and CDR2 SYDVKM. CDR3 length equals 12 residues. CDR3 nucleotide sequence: TGTGCCAGCAGCTCTAATTACTACGAGCAGTACTTC. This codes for CASSSNYYEQYF. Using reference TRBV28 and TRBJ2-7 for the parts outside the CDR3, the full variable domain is DVKVTQSSRYLVKRTGEKVFLECVQDMDHENMFWYRQDPGLGLRLIYFSYDVKMKEKGDIPEGYSVSREKKERFSLILESASTNQTSMYLCASSSNYYEQYFGPGTRLTVT.

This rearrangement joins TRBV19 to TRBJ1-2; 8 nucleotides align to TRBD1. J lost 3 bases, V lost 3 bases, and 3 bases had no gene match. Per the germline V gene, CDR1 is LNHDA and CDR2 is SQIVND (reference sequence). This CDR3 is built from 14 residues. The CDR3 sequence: CASSIRQGYYGYTF. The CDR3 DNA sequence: TGTGCCAGTAGTATCAGACAGGGGTACTATGGCTACACCTTC.

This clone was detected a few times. The CDR3 DNA reads TGTGCCATCAGTGGACAGGGGATCACAGATACGCAGTATTTT. This encodes CAISGQGITDTQYF. The J gene is TRBJ2-3, the V gene TRBV10-3; 8 nucleotides align to TRBD1. Germline trimming cut 4 bases from V and 2 bases from J; bases unmatched to any gene: 2. There are 14 residues in the CDR3. Germline assignment: CDR1 ENHRY and CDR2 SYGVKD.

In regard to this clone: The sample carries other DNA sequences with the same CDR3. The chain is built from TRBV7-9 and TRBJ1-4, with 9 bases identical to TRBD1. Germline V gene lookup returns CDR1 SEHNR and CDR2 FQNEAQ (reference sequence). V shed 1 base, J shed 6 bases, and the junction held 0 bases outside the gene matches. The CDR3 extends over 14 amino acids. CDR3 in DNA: TGTGCCAGCAGCTTAGGGACAGGGGATGAAAAACTGTTTTTT. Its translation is CASSLGTGDEKLFF.

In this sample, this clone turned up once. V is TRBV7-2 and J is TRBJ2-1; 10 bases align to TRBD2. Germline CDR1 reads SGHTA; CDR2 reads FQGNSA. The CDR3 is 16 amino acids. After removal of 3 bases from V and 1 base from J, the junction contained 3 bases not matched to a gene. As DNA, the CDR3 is TGTGCCAGCAGCTTGGGAGCGGGAGGGTCCTACAATGAGCAGTTCTTC. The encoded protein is CASSLGAGGSYNEQFF.

DNA for the CDR3: TGTGCCAGCAGTGAAATGGGACAGTTCACCGGGGAGCTGTTTTTT. Translation: CASSEMGQFTGELFF. This chain connects TRBV2 to TRBJ2-2, with 7 bases lining up with TRBD1. The CDR3 is 15 amino acids. Germline loops: CDR1 SNHLY, CDR2 FYNNEI. The junction had 4 bases not matched to a gene; V was cut back by 2 bases and J by 4 bases.

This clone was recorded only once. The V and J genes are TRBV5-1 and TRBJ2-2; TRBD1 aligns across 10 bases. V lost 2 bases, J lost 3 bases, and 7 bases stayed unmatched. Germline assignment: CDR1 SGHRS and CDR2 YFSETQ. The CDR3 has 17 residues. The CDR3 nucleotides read TGCGCCAGCAGCTTATCCTGGACAGGGGGACACACCGGGGAGCTGTTTTTT. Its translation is CASSLSWTGGHTGELFF. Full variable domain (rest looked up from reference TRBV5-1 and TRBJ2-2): KAGVTQTPRYLIKTRGQQVTLSCSPISGHRSVSWYQQTPGQGLQFLFEYFSETQRNKGNFPGRFSGRQFSNSRSEMNVSTLELGDSALYLCASSLSWTGGHTGELFFGEGSRLTVL.

CDR3 nucleotide sequence: TGTGCCTGGAGTAGGCAGGGATTGGGCACAGATACGCAGTATTTT. It translates to CAWSRQGLGTDTQYF. The V and J genes are TRBV30 and TRBJ2-3, with D perhaps TRBD1 (5 bases). This CDR3 spans 15 amino acids. V gave up 2 bases and J gave up 1 base, with 13 bases separating them. CDR1 is GTSNPN, CDR2 SVGIG, per germline (reference sequence).

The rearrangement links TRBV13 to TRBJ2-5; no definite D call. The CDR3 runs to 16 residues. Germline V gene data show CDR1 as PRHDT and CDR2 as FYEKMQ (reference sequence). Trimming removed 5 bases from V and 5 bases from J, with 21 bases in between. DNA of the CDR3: TGTGCCAGCAGCCCCGGCTCCGAAGAGAACTGGGAGACCCAGTACTTC. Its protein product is CASSPGSEENWETQYF.

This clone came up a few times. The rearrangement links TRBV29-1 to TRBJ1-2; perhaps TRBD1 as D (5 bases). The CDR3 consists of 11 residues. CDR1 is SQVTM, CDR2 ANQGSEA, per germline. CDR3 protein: CRVDSAGGYTF. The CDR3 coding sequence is TGCAGAGTCGACAGCGCTGGTGGCTACACCTTC. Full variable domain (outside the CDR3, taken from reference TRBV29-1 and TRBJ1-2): SAVISQKPSRDICQRGTSLTIQCQVDSQVTMMFWYRQQPGQSLTLIATANQGSEATYESGFVIDKFPISRPNLTFSTLTVSNMSPEDSSIYLCRVDSAGGYTFGSGTRLTVV.

Written as DNA, the CDR3 is TGTGCCAGCAGTGAATACCAGGGACGTAGCGGGGGCACAGATACGCAGTATTTT. Its protein is CASSEYQGRSGGTDTQYF. This sequence joins TRBV25-1 and TRBJ2-3; 8 bases align to TRBD2. This CDR3 is 18 amino acids long. V lost 0 bases and J lost 1; bases outside the gene matches: 9. CDR1 is MGHDK, CDR2 SYGVNS, per germline. Combining the CDR3 with reference TRBV25-1 and TRBJ2-3 gives the whole variable domain EADIYQTPRYLVIGTGKKITLECSQTMGHDKMYWYQQDPGMELHLIHYSYGVNSTEKGDLSSESTVSRIRTEHFPLTLESARPSHTSQYLCASSEYQGRSGGTDTQYFGPGTRLTVL.